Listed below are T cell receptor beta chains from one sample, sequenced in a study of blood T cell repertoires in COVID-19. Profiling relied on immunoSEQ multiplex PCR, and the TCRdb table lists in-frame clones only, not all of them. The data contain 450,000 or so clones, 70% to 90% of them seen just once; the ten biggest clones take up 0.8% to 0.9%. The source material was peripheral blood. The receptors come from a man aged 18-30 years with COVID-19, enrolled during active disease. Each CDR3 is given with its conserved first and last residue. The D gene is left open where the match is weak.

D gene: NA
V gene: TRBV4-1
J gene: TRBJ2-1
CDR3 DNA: TGCGCCAGCAGCCATGGTCGTTTCGACAACAATGAGCAGTTCTTC
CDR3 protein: CASSHGRFDNNEQFF

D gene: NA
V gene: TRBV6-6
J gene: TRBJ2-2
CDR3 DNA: TGTGCCAGCAGTTACTTGGCAGGGGACACCGGGGAGCTGTTTTTT
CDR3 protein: CASSYLAGDTGELFF

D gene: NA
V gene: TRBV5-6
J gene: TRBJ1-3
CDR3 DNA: TGTGCCAGCAGACCTAGACCCTCCTCTGGAAACACCATATATTTT
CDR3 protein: CASRPRPSSGNTIYF

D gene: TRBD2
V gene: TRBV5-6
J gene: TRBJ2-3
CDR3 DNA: TGTGCCAGCAGCTTAATAGGACTAGCGGGGGGGATGGAAACAGATACGCAGTATTTT
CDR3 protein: CASSLIGLAGGMETDTQYF

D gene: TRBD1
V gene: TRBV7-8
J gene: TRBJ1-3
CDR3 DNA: TGTGCCAGCAGTCTAACAGGGGACCAGGGAAACACCATATATTTT
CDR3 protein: CASSLTGDQGNTIYF

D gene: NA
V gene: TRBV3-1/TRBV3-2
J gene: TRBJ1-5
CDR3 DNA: TGTGCCAGCAGCCAAGGATCATCGGGCAATCAGCCCCAGCATTTT
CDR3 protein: CASSQGSSGNQPQHF

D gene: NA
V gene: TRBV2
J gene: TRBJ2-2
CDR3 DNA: TGTGCCAGCAGTGAATCTCTCCCCGCGAACACCGGGGAGCTGTTTTTT
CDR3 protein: CASSESLPANTGELFF

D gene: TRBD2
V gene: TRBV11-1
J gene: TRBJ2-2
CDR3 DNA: TGTGCCAGCAGCCGCCTACTAGCGGCAACCGGGGAGCTGTTTTTT
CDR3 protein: CASSRLLAATGELFF

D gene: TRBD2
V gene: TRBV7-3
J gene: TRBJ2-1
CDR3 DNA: TGTGCCAGCAGCCATAGCCCGGGACTAGCGGGGGACTACAATGAGCAGTTCTTC
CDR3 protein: CASSHSPGLAGDYNEQFF

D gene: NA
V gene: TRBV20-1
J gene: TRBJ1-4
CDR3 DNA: TGCAGTGCTAGTGGAGGGCGGGCTAATGAAAAACTGTTTTTT
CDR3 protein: CSASGGRANEKLFF

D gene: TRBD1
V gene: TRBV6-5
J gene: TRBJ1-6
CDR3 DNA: TGTGCCAGCAGGCCCGGGACAGGGATAAATTCACCCCTCCACTTT
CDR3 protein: CASRPGTGINSPLHF

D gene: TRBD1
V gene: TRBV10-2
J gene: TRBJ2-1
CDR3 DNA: TGCGCCAGCAGTTTTGACAGGGGGAGGTACAATGAGCAGTTCTTC
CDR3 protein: CASSFDRGRYNEQFF

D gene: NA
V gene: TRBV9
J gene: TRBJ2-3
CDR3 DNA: TGTGCCAGCAGCGTTGATGGCGGGACAGATACGCAGTATTTT
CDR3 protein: CASSVDGGTDTQYF

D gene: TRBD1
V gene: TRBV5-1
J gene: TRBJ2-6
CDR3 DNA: TGCGCCAGCAGCTTGGCCGGGACAGGGGCTGGGGCCAACGTCCTGACTTTC
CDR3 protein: CASSLAGTGAGANVLTF

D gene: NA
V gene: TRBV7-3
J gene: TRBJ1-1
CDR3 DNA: TGTGCCAGCAGCTTAACGGGGCCGGGCACTGAAGCTTTCTTT
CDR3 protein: CASSLTGPGTEAFF

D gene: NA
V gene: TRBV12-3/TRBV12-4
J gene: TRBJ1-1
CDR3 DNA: TGTGCCAGCAGCCAGGGGCGGTACACTGAAGCTTTCTTT
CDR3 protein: CASSQGRYTEAFF

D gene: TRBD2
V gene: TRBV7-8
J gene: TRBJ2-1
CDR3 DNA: TGTGCCAGCAGCTACGGACTAGCGGACCTAAACAATGAGCAGTTCTTC
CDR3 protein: CASSYGLADLNNEQFF

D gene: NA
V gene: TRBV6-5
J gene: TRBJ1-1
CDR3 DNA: TGTGCCAGCAGTTTTAGGGGGGGTACGAACACTGAAGCTTTCTTT
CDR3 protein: CASSFRGGTNTEAFF

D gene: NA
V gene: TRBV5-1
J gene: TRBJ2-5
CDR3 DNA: TGCGCCAGCAGCTTGGTAGGAGGACAAGAGACCCAGTACTTC
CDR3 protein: CASSLVGGQETQYF

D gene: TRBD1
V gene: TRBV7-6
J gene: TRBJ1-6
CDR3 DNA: TGTGCCAGCAGTCGGACCCGACAGGGTTTGAGTGATTCACCCCTCCACTTT
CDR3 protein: CASSRTRQGLSDSPLHF